A selection of T cell receptor beta chains follows, all from one sample in a study of cytomegalovirus exposure and HLA in healthy donors. Assay: immunoSEQ multiplex PCR; the TCRdb copy retains only in-frame clones and omits some. The sample gives approximately 140,000 clones, over 60% of which show up once; 0.8% to 0.95% is in the top ten. The source material was PBMCs. These receptors came from a woman aged 55 to 70 in good health and CMV-seronegative. CDR3s include the opening cysteine and the closing phenylalanine or tryptophan. The order of the fields is clone size, V gene, J gene, D gene, CDR3 protein, CDR3 DNA. The D gene is left open where the match is weak. A row's size may be missing; if present it is once, few, many or a size class.

-	TRBV5-1	TRBJ2-1	-	CASSLAFGHDNEQFF	TGCGCCAGCAGCTTGGCCTTTGGGCACGACAATGAGCAGTTCTTC
few	TRBV5-1	TRBJ2-2	-	CASSLASENTGELFF	TGCGCCAGCAGCTTGGCCAGTGAAAACACCGGGGAGCTGTTTTTT
-	TRBV30	TRBJ1-1	TRBD1	CAWTQGQGETEAFF	TGTGCCTGGACTCAGGGACAGGGGGAGACTGAAGCTTTCTTT
-	TRBV7-3	TRBJ2-1	TRBD2	CASSSPGTSANEQFF	TGTGCCAGCAGCTCTCCCGGGACTAGCGCTAATGAGCAGTTCTTC
-	TRBV7-9	TRBJ1-2	TRBD1	CASSSQGPYGYTF	TGTGCCAGCAGCTCACAGGGGCCCTATGGCTACACCTTC
-	TRBV29-1	TRBJ2-3	-	CSVDDPNRASTDTQYF	TGCAGCGTTGACGACCCCAACAGGGCTAGCACAGATACGCAGTATTTT
once	TRBV19	TRBJ2-7	TRBD2	CASSPPGLAHEQYF	TGTGCCAGTAGTCCCCCTGGACTAGCCCACGAGCAGTACTTC
-	TRBV9	TRBJ2-1	TRBD2	CASSVEISGGYNEQFF	TGTGCCAGCAGCGTAGAAATTAGCGGGGGATACAATGAGCAGTTCTTC
-	TRBV27	TRBJ1-1	-	CASSWLSGGGMNTEAFF	TGTGCCAGCAGTTGGCTATCGGGGGGGGGCATGAACACTGAAGCTTTCTTT
-	TRBV11-2	TRBJ2-7	TRBD2	CASSLDPASGSQQYF	TGTGCCAGCAGCTTAGATCCGGCTAGCGGGAGTCAGCAGTACTTC
-	TRBV6-5	TRBJ1-2	-	CASSRGGGLNCGYTF	TGTGCCAGCAGTAGGGGAGGGGGATTGAACTGTGGCTACACCTTC
-	TRBV28	TRBJ2-7	TRBD1	CASSLWDRIYEQYF	TGTGCCAGCAGTTTATGGGACAGGATCTACGAGCAGTACTTC
-	TRBV6-6	TRBJ2-7	TRBD2	CASSISGTSGTYEQYF	TGTGCCAGCAGCATATCCGGGACTAGCGGAACCTACGAGCAGTACTTC
-	TRBV7-9	TRBJ1-3	TRBD1	CASSPTGILRGNTIYF	TGTGCCAGCAGTCCGACAGGGATTCTGCGCGGAAACACCATATATTTT